Listed below are T cell receptor beta chains from one sample, sequenced in a study of blood T cells in healthy people across ages. In TCRdb, the 5' RACE reads were re-called with MiXCR into one record per CDR3 protein. The sample lists 780,000 or so distinct CDR3 sequences, roughly three fifths occurring once. Specimen: blood. The origin of the receptors is a man aged 35-49 years in good health. The CDR3 runs from the conserved cysteine through the conserved F or W. The D gene is left open where the match is weak. Clone size is not always given. Where it is, it says once, few, many or a class for expanded clones.

j_call | d_call | clone_size | v_call | cdr3_aa | cdr3_nt
TRBJ2-1 | . | . | TRBV12-3/TRBV12-4 | CASSLGLVVTNEQFF | TGTGCCAGCAGTTTGGGTCTAGTTGTGACGAATGAGCAGTTCTTC
TRBJ2-5 | . | . | TRBV18 | CASSPASVETQYF | TGTGCCAGCTCACCCGCGAGTGTGGAGACCCAGTACTTC
TRBJ2-3 | . | . | TRBV7-9 | CASSWAGSLTDTQYF | TGTGCCAGCAGCTGGGCGGGGTCTTTGACAGATACGCAGTATTTT
TRBJ2-5 | TRBD1 | . | TRBV6-5 | CASRTPGGRETQYF | TGTGCCAGCAGAACACCAGGGGGTAGGGAGACCCAGTACTTC
TRBJ2-5 | TRBD2 | few | TRBV27 | CASSLGGERSGTQYF | TGTGCCAGCAGTTTAGGGGGGGAGAGGTCCGGGACCCAGTACTTC
TRBJ2-3 | . | . | TRBV20-1 | CSAPHGKPSTDTQYF | TGCAGTGCTCCCCACGGTAAACCTAGCACAGATACGCAGTATTTT
TRBJ1-4 | . | . | TRBV3-1 | CASSQVGAYEKLFF | TGTGCCAGCAGCCAAGTTGGTGCCTATGAAAAACTGTTTTTT
TRBJ2-3 | . | few | TRBV10-3 | CAIKGVEDTQYF | TGTGCCATAAAGGGGGTTGAAGATACGCAGTATTTT
TRBJ2-1 | . | . | TRBV15 | CATSRDGAVQSSYNEQFF | TGTGCCACCAGCAGAGATGGGGCAGTGCAGAGCTCCTACAATGAGCAGTTCTTC
TRBJ2-6 | . | . | TRBV5-8 | CASSLATGSSWESSGANVLTF | TGTGCCAGCAGCTTGGCCACGGGATCCAGCTGGGAGAGCTCTGGGGCCAACGTCCTGACTTTC
TRBJ2-1 | TRBD2 | . | TRBV6-5 | CASMDMGTSDEQFF | TGTGCCAGCATGGACATGGGGACTAGCGATGAGCAGTTCTTC
TRBJ2-5 | . | . | TRBV10-3 | CAISEFRVIWEQYF | TGTGCCATCAGTGAGTTCAGAGTCATTTGGGAGCAGTACTTC
TRBJ2-7 | . | . | TRBV4-1 | CASSQGTRGGARLYEQYF | TGCGCCAGCAGCCAGGGTACCAGGGGGGGGGCGAGACTGTACGAGCAGTACTTC
TRBJ2-2 | TRBD2 | . | TRBV7-8 | CASSQGLAGVFTGELFF | TGTGCCAGCAGCCAGGGACTAGCGGGAGTTTTCACCGGGGAGCTGTTTTTT
TRBJ2-1 | TRBD2 | . | TRBV24-1 | CATKRTSLGEQFF | TGTGCCACCAAACGGACTAGCCTTGGTGAGCAGTTCTTC
TRBJ1-5 | TRBD1 | once | TRBV20-1 | CSALQDRAFNQPRHF | TGCAGTGCTCTCCAGGACAGGGCTTTCAATCAGCCCCGGCATTTT
TRBJ1-6 | . | . | TRBV6-5 | CASRPGGDSPLHF | TGTGCCAGCAGACCTGGGGGGGATTCACCCCTCCACTTT
TRBJ2-5 | TRBD2 | few | TRBV4-3 | CASSQDVAGGSGTQYF | TGCGCCAGCAGCCAAGACGTAGCGGGAGGTTCAGGGACCCAGTACTTC
TRBJ1-2 | TRBD1 | . | TRBV9 | CASSGTGPYYGYTF | TGTGCCAGCAGCGGGACAGGTCCTTACTATGGCTACACCTTC
TRBJ2-4 | . | . | TRBV29-1 | CSTLEGSDIQYF | TGCAGCACCCTGGAGGGTTCCGACATTCAGTACTTC
TRBJ2-3 | . | . | TRBV7-9 | CASSLAWGDEADTQYF | TGTGCCAGCAGCTTAGCTTGGGGTGATGAAGCGGATACGCAGTATTTT
TRBJ2-1 | TRBD2 | . | TRBV20-1 | CSARSLPASGYNEQFF | TGCAGTGCTAGATCATTACCGGCTAGCGGCTACAATGAGCAGTTCTTC
TRBJ2-3 | . | few | TRBV20-1 | CSARDRTLSHITQYF | TGCAGTGCTAGAGATCGTACGCTTTCACATATTACGCAGTATTTT
TRBJ2-1 | TRBD1 | many | TRBV5-1 | CASSSRTGKDNEQFF | TGCGCCAGCAGCTCGCGGACAGGGAAGGACAATGAGCAGTTCTTC
TRBJ2-3 | TRBD2 | . | TRBV4-2 | CASSQERGGLDTQYF | TGTGCCAGCAGCCAAGAGCGGGGGGGTTTAGATACGCAGTATTTT
TRBJ2-5 | . | . | TRBV18 | CASSPLTGFPWTQYF | TGTGCCAGCTCACCCTTAACCGGCTTCCCTTGGACCCAGTACTTC
TRBJ1-5 | . | few | TRBV12-3/TRBV12-4 | CASSLTPNQPQHF | TGTGCCAGCAGTTTGACACCTAATCAGCCCCAGCATTTT
TRBJ2-5 | TRBD2 | . | TRBV3-1 | CASGRTSGGETQYF | TGTGCCAGCGGGAGGACTAGCGGAGGGGAGACCCAGTACTTC
TRBJ2-3 | . | few | TRBV12-5 | CASGLVQGLGTDTQYF | TGTGCTAGTGGTTTGGTACAGGGTTTGGGCACAGATACGCAGTATTTT
TRBJ1-6 | . | . | TRBV20-1 | CSALLTGRSYNSPLHF | TGCAGTGCACTTCTAACGGGGCGCTCCTATAATTCACCCCTCCACTTT
TRBJ1-2 | . | . | TRBV7-6 | CASSTHTGPVPNYGYTF | TGTGCCAGCAGCACACATACAGGGCCTGTCCCTAACTATGGCTACACCTTC
TRBJ2-3 | TRBD1 | few | TRBV27 | CASSPQGRGQETQYF | TGTGCCAGCAGCCCACAAGGCAGGGGGCAAGAGACCCAGTATTTT
TRBJ1-3 | . | . | TRBV12-3/TRBV12-4 | CASSLRSGNTIYF | TGTGCCAGCAGTTTGCGCTCTGGAAACACCATATATTTT
TRBJ2-3 | . | . | TRBV21-1 | CASSKERAKSREGTDTQYF | TGTGCCAGCAGCAAAGAGCGGGCGAAGAGCAGGGAGGGGACAGATACGCAGTATTTT
TRBJ2-1 | . | . | TRBV6-2/TRBV6-3 | CASSPTKPTSSYNEQFF | TGTGCCAGCAGCCCAACTAAACCCACTAGCTCCTACAATGAGCAGTTCTTC
TRBJ2-3 | TRBD2 | once | TRBV9 | CASSVAAGGSTDTQYF | TGTGCCAGCAGCGTAGCGGCGGGGGGGTCCACAGATACGCAGTATTTT
TRBJ2-4 | . | . | TRBV7-2 | CASSLNEGERAKNIQYF | TGTGCCAGCAGCTTAAATGAGGGTGAGAGAGCCAAAAACATTCAGTACTTC
TRBJ2-5 | . | . | TRBV12-3/TRBV12-4 | CASRGRGQGTQYF | TGTGCCAGCAGGGGACGGGGGCAGGGGACCCAGTACTTC
TRBJ2-6 | . | . | TRBV5-8 | CASRTPGDPVSGANVLTF | TGTGCCAGCAGAACACCCGGGGACCCTGTCTCTGGGGCCAACGTCCTGACTTTC
TRBJ1-2 | TRBD1 | few | TRBV20-1 | CSASTPGQGRNGYTF | TGCAGTGCTAGTACTCCGGGACAGGGGAGGAATGGCTACACCTTC
TRBJ2-1 | . | . | TRBV11-3 | CASSQQSYNEQFF | TGTGCCAGCAGCCAACAGTCTTACAATGAGCAGTTCTTC
TRBJ2-3 | . | few | TRBV7-2 | CASSLKYTDTQYF | TGTGCCAGCAGCCTAAAGTACACAGATACGCAGTATTTT
TRBJ2-3 | TRBD2 | few | TRBV7-2 | CASSLVSSGSIDTQYF | TGTGCCAGCAGCTTGGTTTCCAGCGGGAGTATCGATACGCAGTATTTT
TRBJ2-5 | TRBD1 | . | TRBV15 | CATSREGQGFEETQYF | TGTGCCACCAGCAGAGAGGGACAGGGGTTTGAAGAGACCCAGTACTTC
TRBJ1-5 | TRBD1 | . | TRBV12-3/TRBV12-4 | CASRVGTGANQPQHF | TGTGCCAGCAGGGTCGGGACAGGAGCCAATCAGCCCCAGCATTTT
TRBJ1-1 | TRBD1 | . | TRBV28 | CASRAVRTGKSEAFF | TGTGCCAGCAGAGCCGTGCGGACAGGGAAGTCTGAAGCTTTCTTT
TRBJ1-1 | . | few | TRBV14 | CASSRFTQGMNTEAFF | TGTGCCAGCAGCCGATTTACTCAGGGGATGAACACTGAAGCTTTCTTT
TRBJ2-7 | . | few | TRBV27 | CASSFSIGDRAYEQYF | TGTGCCAGCAGTTTTTCGATTGGGGACCGAGCCTACGAGCAGTACTTC
TRBJ2-3 | . | . | TRBV7-9 | CASSQDTQYF | TGTGCCAGCAGCCAAGATACGCAGTATTTT
TRBJ1-4 | . | . | TRBV5-8 | CASSAETARRATNEKLFF | TGTGCCAGCAGCGCAGAAACCGCTCGAAGGGCAACTAATGAAAAACTGTTTTTT
TRBJ2-2 | . | . | TRBV2 | CATRQDANTGELFF | TGTGCCACCCGACAGGACGCGAACACCGGGGAGCTGTTTTTT